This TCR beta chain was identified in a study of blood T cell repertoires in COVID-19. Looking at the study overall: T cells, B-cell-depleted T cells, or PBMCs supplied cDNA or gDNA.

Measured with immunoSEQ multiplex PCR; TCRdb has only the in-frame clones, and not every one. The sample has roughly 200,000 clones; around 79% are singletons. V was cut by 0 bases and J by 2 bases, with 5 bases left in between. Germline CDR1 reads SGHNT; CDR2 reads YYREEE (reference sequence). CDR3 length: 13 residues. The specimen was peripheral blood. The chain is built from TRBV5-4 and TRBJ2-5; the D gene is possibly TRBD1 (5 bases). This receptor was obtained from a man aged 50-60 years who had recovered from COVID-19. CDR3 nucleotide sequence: TGTGCCAGCAGCTTGGGACAGCAAGAGACCCAGTACTTC. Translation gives CASSLGQQETQYF.